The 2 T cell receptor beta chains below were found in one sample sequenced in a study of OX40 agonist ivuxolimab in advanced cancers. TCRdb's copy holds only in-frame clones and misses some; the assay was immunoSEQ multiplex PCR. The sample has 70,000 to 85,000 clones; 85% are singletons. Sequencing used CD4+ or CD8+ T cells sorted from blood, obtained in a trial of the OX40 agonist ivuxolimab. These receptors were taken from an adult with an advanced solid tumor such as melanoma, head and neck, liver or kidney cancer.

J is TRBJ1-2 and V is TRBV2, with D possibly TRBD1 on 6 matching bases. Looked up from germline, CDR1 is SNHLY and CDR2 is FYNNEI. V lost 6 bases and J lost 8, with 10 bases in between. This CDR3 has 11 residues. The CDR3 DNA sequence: TGTGCCAGCAGCACAGGGTCCGGCTACACCTTC. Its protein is CASSTGSGYTF.

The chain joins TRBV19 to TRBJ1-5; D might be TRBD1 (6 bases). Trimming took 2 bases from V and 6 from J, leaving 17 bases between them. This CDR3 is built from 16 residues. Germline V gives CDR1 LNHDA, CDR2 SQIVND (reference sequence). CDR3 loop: CASSITQGGGPQPQHF. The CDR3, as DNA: TGTGCCAGTAGTATAACCCAGGGCGGGGGGCCTCAGCCCCAGCATTTT. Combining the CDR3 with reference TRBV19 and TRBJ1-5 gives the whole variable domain DGGITQSPKYLFRKEGQNVTLSCEQNLNHDAMYWYRQDPGQGLRLIYYSQIVNDFQKGDIAEGYSVSREKKESFPLTVTSAQKNPTAFYLCASSITQGGGPQPQHFGDGTRLSIL.